The table lists the clone carrying this T cell receptor beta chain with a few counts. This sample was taken from a study of CD8 T cells in ankylosing spondylitis. Via MiXCR, TCRdb re-called the 5' RACE reads, giving one row per CDR3 protein. The data show under 200,000 distinct CDR3 sequences, around 10% seen once. This CDR3 is 15 amino acids long. Trimming left V 1 base short and J 3 bases short, with 10 bases between. Germline values: CDR1 SNHLY, CDR2 FYNNEI. The origin of this receptor is a male donor with ankylosing spondylitis or in good health (not recorded which). The rearrangement uses TRBV2 and TRBJ2-4; a weak D match, TRBD1 (6 bases). The sample comprised blood, either unsorted or a sorted T cell fraction (not recorded which). Here the CDR3 reads CASSEGQAGKNIQYF. CDR3 bases: TGTGCCAGCAGTGAAGGACAGGCGGGCAAAAACATTCAGTACTTC. Complete variable domain (other parts from reference TRBV2 and TRBJ2-4): EPEVTQTPSHQVTQMGQEVILRCVPISNHLYFYWYRQILGQKVEFLVSFYNNEISEKSEIFDDQFSVERPDGSNFTLKIRSTKLEDSAMYFCASSEGQAGKNIQYFGAGTRLSVL.